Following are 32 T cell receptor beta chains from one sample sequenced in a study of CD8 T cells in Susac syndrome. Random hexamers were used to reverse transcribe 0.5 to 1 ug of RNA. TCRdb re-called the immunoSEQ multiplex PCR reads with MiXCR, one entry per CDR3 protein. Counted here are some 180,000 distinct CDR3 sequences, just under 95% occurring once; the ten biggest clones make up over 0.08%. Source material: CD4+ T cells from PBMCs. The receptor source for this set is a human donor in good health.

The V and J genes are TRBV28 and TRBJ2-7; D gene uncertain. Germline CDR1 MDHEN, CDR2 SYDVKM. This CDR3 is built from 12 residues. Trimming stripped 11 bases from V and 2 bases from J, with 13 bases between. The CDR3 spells CACPGPTYEQYF. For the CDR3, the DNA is TGTGCCTGCCCGGGCCCCACCTACGAGCAGTACTTC.

CDR3 sequence reads: CASSQGLLAGYEQYF. In DNA form, the CDR3 reads TGTGCCAGCAGCCAAGGTCTCCTAGCGGGCTACGAGCAGTACTTC. This chain connects TRBV14 to TRBJ2-7; 8 positions match TRBD2. Germline V gene data show CDR1 as SGHDN and CDR2 as FVKESK. The CDR3 loop spans 15 amino acids. V lost 1 base to trimming and J lost 3 bases; unmatched junction nucleotides: 5.

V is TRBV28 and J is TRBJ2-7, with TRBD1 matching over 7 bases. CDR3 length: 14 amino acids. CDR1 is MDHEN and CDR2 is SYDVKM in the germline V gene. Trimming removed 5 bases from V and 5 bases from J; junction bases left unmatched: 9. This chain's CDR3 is CASSPQDRADEQYF. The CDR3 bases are TGTGCCAGCAGTCCCCAAGACAGGGCGGACGAGCAGTACTTC.

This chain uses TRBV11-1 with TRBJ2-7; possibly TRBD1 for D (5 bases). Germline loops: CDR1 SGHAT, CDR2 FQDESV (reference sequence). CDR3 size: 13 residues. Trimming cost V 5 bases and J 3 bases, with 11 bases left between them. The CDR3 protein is CASSADSVYEQYF. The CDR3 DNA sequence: TGTGCCAGCAGCGCCGACAGTGTCTACGAGCAGTACTTC. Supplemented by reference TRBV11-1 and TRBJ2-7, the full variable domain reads EAEVAQSPRYKITEKSQAVAFWCDPISGHATLYWYRQILGQGPELLVQFQDESVVDDSQLPKDRFSAERLKGVDSTLKIQPAELGDSAMYLCASSADSVYEQYFGPGTRLTVT.

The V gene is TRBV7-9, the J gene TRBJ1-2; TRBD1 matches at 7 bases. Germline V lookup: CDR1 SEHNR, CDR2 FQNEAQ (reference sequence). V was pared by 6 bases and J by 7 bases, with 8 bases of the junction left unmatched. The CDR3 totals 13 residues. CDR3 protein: CASRSQGEGGYTF. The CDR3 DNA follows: TGTGCCAGCAGATCTCAGGGGGAAGGTGGCTACACCTTC.

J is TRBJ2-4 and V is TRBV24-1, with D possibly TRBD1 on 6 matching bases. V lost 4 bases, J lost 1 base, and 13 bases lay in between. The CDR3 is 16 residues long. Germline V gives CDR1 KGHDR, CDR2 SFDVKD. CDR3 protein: CATSETGNGAKNIQYF. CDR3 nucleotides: TGTGCCACCAGTGAAACAGGGAATGGGGCCAAAAACATTCAGTACTTC.

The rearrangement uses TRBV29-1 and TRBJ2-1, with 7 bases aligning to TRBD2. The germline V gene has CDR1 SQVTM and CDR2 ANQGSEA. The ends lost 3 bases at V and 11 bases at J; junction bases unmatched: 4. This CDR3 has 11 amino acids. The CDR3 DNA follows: TGCAGCGTTGAGGGAGGGACCAAGCAGTTCTTC. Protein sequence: CSVEGGTKQFF.

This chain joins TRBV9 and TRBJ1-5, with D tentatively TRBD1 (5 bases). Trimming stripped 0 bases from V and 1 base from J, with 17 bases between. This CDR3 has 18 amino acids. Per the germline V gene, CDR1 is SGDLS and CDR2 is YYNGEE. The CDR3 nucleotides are TGTGCCAGCAGCGTAGTCGGAGACATGGGGCTAAGCAATCAGCCCCAGCATTTT. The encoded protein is CASSVVGDMGLSNQPQHF.

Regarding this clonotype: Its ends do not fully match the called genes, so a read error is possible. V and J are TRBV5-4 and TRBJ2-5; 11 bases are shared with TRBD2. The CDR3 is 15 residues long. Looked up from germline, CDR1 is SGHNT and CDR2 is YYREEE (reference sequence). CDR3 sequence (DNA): TGTGCCAGCAGGTTGGGACTAGCGGTGCAAGAGACCCAGTACTTC. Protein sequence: CASRLGLAVQETQYF.

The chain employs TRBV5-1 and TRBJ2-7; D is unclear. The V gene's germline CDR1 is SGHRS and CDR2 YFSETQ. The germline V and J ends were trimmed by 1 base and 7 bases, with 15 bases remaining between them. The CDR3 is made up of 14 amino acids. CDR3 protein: CASSLSVSPGEQYF. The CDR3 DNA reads TGCGCCAGCAGCTTGTCTGTGTCCCCCGGGGAGCAGTACTTC.

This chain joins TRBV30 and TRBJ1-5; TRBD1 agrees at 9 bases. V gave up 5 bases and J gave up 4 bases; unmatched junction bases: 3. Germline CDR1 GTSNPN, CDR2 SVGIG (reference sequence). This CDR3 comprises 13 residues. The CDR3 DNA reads TGTGCCTGGGGACAGGGGCGGAATCAGCCCCAGCATTTT. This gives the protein CAWGQGRNQPQHF.

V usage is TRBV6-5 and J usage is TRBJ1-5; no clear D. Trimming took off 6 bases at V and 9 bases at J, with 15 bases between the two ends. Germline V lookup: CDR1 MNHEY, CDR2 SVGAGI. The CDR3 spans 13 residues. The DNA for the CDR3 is TGTGCCAGCAGCGACCTGTACCCCGGGCCCCAGCATTTT. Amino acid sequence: CASSDLYPGPQHF.

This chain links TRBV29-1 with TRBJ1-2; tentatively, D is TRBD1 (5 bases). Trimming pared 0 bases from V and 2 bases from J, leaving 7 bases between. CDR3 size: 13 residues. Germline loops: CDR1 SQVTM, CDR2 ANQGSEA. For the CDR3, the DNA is TGCAGCGTTGAAGAAGGGGTCAACTATGGCTACACCTTC. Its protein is CSVEEGVNYGYTF.

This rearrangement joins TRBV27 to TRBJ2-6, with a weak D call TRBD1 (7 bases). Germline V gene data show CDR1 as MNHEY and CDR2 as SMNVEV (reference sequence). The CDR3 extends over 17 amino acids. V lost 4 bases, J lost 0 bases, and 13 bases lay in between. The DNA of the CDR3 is TGTGCCAGCAGTTCGAGACAGGGACTCTCTGGGGCCAACGTCCTGACTTTC. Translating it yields CASSSRQGLSGANVLTF.

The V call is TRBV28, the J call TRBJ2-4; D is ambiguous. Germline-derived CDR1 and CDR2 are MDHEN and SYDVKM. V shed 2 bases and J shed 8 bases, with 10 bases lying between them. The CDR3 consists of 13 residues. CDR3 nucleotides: TGTGCCAGCAGTTTAGGGCAAGATTACATTCAGTACTTC. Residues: CASSLGQDYIQYF.

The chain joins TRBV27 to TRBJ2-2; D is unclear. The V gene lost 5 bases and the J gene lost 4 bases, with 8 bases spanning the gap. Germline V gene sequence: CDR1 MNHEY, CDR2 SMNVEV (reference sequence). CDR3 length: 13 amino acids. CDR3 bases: TGTGCCAGCAGTGCTAGGCTCACCGGGGAGCTGTTTTTT. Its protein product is CASSARLTGELFF.

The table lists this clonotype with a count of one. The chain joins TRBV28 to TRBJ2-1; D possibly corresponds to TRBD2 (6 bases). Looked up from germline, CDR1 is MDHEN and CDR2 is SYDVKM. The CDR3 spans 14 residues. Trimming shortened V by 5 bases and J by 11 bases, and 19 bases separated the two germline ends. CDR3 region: CASSPLTSTSKQFF. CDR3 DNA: TGTGCCAGCAGTCCACTGACATCGACTAGTAAGCAGTTCTTC.

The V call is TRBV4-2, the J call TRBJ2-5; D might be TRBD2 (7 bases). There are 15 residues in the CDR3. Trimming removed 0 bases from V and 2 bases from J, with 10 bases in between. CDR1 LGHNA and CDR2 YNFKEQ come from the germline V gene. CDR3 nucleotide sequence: TGTGCCAGCAGCCAAGAAGGGGGGGCACAAGAGACCCAGTACTTC. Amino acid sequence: CASSQEGGAQETQYF.

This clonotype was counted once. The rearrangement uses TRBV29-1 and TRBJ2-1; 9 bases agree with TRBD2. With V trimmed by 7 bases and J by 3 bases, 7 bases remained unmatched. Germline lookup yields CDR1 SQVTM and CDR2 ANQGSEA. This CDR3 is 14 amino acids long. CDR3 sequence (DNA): TGCAGCGCTGGGACTAGCAGCAGCTACAATGAGCAGTTCTTC. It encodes CSAGTSSSYNEQFF.

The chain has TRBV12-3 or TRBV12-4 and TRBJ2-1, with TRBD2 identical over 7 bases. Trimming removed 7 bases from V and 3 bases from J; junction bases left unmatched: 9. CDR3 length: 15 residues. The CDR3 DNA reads TGTGCCAGCAAACCTACTAGCGTCTTCTACAATGAGCAGTTCTTC. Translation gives CASKPTSVFYNEQFF.

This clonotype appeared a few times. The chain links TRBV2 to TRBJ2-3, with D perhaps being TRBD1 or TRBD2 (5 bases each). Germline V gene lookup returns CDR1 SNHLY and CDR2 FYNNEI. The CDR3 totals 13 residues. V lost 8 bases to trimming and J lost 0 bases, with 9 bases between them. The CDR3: CASRDPSTDTQYF. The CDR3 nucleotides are TGTGCCAGCCGGGACCCCAGCACAGATACGCAGTATTTT.

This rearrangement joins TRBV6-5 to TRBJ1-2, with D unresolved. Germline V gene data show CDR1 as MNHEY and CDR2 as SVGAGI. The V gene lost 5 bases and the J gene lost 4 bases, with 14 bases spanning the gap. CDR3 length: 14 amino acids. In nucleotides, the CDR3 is TGTGCCAGCAGTACCCGGGTCCACCCCTATGGCTACACCTTC. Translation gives CASSTRVHPYGYTF.

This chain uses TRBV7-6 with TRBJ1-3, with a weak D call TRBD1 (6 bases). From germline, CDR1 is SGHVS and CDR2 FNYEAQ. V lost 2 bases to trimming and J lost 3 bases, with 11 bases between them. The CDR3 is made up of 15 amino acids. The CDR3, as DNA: TGTGCCAGCAGCTTACAGGGGAGTGATGGAAACACCATATATTTT. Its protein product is CASSLQGSDGNTIYF.

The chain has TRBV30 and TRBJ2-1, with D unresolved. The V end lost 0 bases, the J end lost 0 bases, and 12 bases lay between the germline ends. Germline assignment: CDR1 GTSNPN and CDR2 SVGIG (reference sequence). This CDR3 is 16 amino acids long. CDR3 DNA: TGTGCCTGGAGTGTACGGGCGTCGAGCTCCTACAATGAGCAGTTCTTC. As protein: CAWSVRASSSYNEQFF.

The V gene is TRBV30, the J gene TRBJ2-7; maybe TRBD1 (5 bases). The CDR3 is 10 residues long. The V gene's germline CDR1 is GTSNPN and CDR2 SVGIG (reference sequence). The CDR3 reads CAYRINEQYF. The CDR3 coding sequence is TGTGCTTACAGGATCAACGAGCAGTACTTC.

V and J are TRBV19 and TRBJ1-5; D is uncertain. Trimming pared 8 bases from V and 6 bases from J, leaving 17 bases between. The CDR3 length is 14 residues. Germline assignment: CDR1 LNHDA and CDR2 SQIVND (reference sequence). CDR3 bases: TGTGCCAGTGGTCCGTCCGGGGATGGTCAGCCCCAGCATTTT. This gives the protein CASGPSGDGQPQHF.

The CDR3 nucleotides are TGCAGCGTTGGGCAGGCGGTCACAGATACGCAGTATTTT. Translated, it gives CSVGQAVTDTQYF. V usage is TRBV29-1 and J usage is TRBJ2-3; D call uncertain. The germline CDR1 and CDR2 sequences are SQVTM and ANQGSEA. The CDR3 is 13 residues long. V was cut by 4 bases and J by 2 bases, with 10 bases left in between.

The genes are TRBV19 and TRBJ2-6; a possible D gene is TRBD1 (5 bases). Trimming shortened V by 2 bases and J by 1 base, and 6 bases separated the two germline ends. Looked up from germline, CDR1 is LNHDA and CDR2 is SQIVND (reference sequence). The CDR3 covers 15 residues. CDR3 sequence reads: CASSIRGSGANVLTF. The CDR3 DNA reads TGTGCCAGTAGTATAAGGGGTTCTGGGGCCAACGTCCTGACTTTC. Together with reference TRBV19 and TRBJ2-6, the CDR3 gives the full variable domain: DGGITQSPKYLFRKEGQNVTLSCEQNLNHDAMYWYRQDPGQGLRLIYYSQIVNDFQKGDIAEGYSVSREKKESFPLTVTSAQKNPTAFYLCASSIRGSGANVLTFGAGSRLTVL.

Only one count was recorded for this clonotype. The CDR3: CSASASGRSEQYF. The CDR3 DNA follows: TGCAGTGCGTCCGCTAGCGGGAGAAGCGAGCAGTACTTC. The V call is TRBV20-1, the J call TRBJ2-7, with TRBD2 identical over 10 bases. This CDR3 is 13 amino acids long. Germline-derived CDR1 and CDR2 are DFQATT and SNEGSKA (reference sequence). V was clipped by 6 bases and J by 6 bases; unmatched bases: 8.

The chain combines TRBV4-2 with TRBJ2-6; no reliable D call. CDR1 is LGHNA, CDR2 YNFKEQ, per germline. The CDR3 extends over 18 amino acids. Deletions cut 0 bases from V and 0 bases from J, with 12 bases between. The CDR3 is CASSQEVPKSSGANVLTF. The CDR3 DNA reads TGTGCCAGCAGCCAAGAGGTACCTAAAAGCTCTGGGGCCAACGTCCTGACTTTC.

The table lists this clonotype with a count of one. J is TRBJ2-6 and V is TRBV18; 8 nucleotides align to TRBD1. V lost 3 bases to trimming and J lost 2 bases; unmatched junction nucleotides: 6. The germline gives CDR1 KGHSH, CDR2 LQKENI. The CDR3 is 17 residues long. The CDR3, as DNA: TGTGCCAGCTCACCGTGGACAGGGAGGACTGGGGCCAACGTCCTGACTTTC. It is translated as CASSPWTGRTGANVLTF.

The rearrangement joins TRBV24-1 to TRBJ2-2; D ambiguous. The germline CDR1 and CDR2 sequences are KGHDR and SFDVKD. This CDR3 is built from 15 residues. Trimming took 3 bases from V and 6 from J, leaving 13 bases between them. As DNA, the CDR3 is TGTGCCACCAGTGATCTCGCCCGAGGTCCCGGGGAGCTGTTTTTT. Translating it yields CATSDLARGPGELFF.